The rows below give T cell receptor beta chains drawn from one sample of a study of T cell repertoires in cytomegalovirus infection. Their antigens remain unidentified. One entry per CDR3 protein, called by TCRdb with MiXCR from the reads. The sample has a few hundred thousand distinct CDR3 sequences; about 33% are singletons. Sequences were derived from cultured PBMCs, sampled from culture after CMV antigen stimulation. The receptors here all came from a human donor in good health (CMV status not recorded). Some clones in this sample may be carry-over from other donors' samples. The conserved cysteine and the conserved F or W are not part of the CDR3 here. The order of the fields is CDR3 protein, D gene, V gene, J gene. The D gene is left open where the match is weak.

ASSLRGQGVAGNTIY	TRBD1	TRBV11-2	TRBJ1-3
ASTLQGFRITEAF	-	TRBV19	TRBJ1-1
ASNPSGDSLEAF	-	TRBV12-3/TRBV12-4	TRBJ1-1
AIASREQNTDTQY	-	TRBV10-3	TRBJ2-3
ASSLSTGYAKETQY	-	TRBV27	TRBJ2-5
ASSLGRPDGYPLH	-	TRBV6-2/TRBV6-3	TRBJ1-6
ASSAPLNTEAF	-	TRBV7-6	TRBJ1-1
ASSVGGSTDTQY	-	TRBV9	TRBJ2-3
ASSRGVGLNQPQH	-	TRBV12-3/TRBV12-4	TRBJ1-5
SARRSGTDVNQPQH	TRBD1	TRBV20-1	TRBJ1-5
ASSLAARLTLGETQY	-	TRBV12-3/TRBV12-4	TRBJ2-5
ASSLGNTANTGELF	-	TRBV11-1	TRBJ2-2
ASSLGQLANTEAF	-	TRBV11-3	TRBJ1-1
ASSPGQGEQF	TRBD1	TRBV7-3	TRBJ2-1
ASSFQGGVSGDTQY	-	TRBV7-8	TRBJ2-3
ASSARGQLYEQY	-	TRBV7-2	TRBJ2-7
ASGLAEAF	-	TRBV28	TRBJ1-1
ASSYVPRRELSYEQY	-	TRBV6-2/TRBV6-3	TRBJ2-7
ASITQGLGNSPLH	-	TRBV28	TRBJ1-6
ASSYSRITQETQY	-	TRBV6-5	TRBJ2-5
ASSLYRGPGELF	-	TRBV11-2	TRBJ2-2
SVDTSVNDEQF	-	TRBV29-1	TRBJ2-1
ASSLREYNEQF	-	TRBV7-3	TRBJ2-1
ASSQDLRDNWGTEAF	-	TRBV4-3	TRBJ1-1
ASSTLRGQGNTGELF	TRBD1	TRBV7-3	TRBJ2-2
ASSLSAGYEQY	-	TRBV27	TRBJ2-7
ASSVRRLEKLF	-	TRBV2	TRBJ1-4
ASSGGGTVGNSYEQY	-	TRBV5-1	TRBJ2-7
ASSPTNSPAETQY	-	TRBV7-6	TRBJ2-5
ASSQAGFTEAF	-	TRBV3-1	TRBJ1-1
ASTRPGPLWTEAF	-	TRBV7-4	TRBJ1-1
ASSLGQDINYGYT	-	TRBV7-9	TRBJ1-2
ASSEETNTDTQY	-	TRBV7-6	TRBJ2-3
ASSIEAGGTDTQY	-	TRBV7-9	TRBJ2-3
ASSALAGVSSYNEQF	TRBD2	TRBV4-3	TRBJ2-1
ASSVVGEPGNTIY	-	TRBV7-9	TRBJ1-3
ASSPKAPGQGARNEQF	TRBD1	TRBV18	TRBJ2-1
ASSPTTTGELF	-	TRBV7-6	TRBJ2-2
ASSLTGTSWQL	TRBD2	TRBV7-2	TRBJ2-1
SAPGRVQIHEQY	-	TRBV20-1	TRBJ2-7
AISESMEIDTQY	-	TRBV10-3	TRBJ2-3
ASSRDGLNYGYT	-	TRBV5-4	TRBJ1-2
ASSSPPVGAF	-	TRBV7-8	TRBJ1-1
ASRLAGQGAYDEQF	TRBD1	TRBV7-8	TRBJ2-1
SVTENGDTEAF	-	TRBV29-1	TRBJ1-1
ASSPGSGIQY	-	TRBV11-2	TRBJ2-4
ASSQGLVKF	TRBD2	TRBV6-8	TRBJ2-1
ASSLGTGQYEQY	TRBD1	TRBV7-4	TRBJ2-7
ASGLVTGYDSQPQH	-	TRBV12-5	TRBJ1-5
AIGAPGELF	-	TRBV10-3	TRBJ2-2
SVDGPSDISQY	-	TRBV29-1	TRBJ2-3
ASSGSGGPSTDTQY	TRBD2	TRBV7-2	TRBJ2-3
ASTSRQGRSGELF	TRBD1	TRBV19	TRBJ2-2
ASSLVGDGETQY	-	TRBV7-2	TRBJ2-5
ASSYASPQGGRLTLVNEQF	-	TRBV6-8	TRBJ2-1